A selection of T cell receptor beta chains follows, all from one sample in a study of OX40 agonist ivuxolimab in advanced cancers. Libraries were prepared by immunoSEQ multiplex PCR; TCRdb keeps only in-frame clonotypes and omits some of them. The sample includes 45,000 to 55,000 clones, about 81% of them seen just once. This specimen was CD4+ or CD8+ T cells sorted from blood, taken in a trial of the OX40 agonist ivuxolimab. The receptors stem from an adult with an advanced solid tumor such as melanoma, head and neck, liver or kidney cancer. Each CDR3 is given with its conserved first and last residue. The D gene is left open where the match is weak. A row's size may be missing; if present it is once, few, many or a size class.

>TRBV28|TRBD1|once|TRBJ1-5
CASSLGQGIKQPQHF
TGTGCCAGCAGTTTGGGACAGGGGATTAAACAGCCCCAGCATTTT
>TRBV6-5|TRBD1|few|TRBJ2-7
CASSYTGVRGEQYF
TGTGCCAGCAGTTACACAGGGGTACGAGGCGAGCAGTACTTC
>TRBV14|TRBD2|NA|TRBJ2-2
CASSYQRGNTGELFF
TGTGCCAGCAGCTATCAGCGGGGGAACACCGGGGAGCTGTTTTTT
>TRBV6-6|NA|NA|TRBJ1-6
CASSYGVLRNSPLHF
TGTGCCAGCAGTTACGGGGTTCTGAGGAATTCACCCCTCCACTTT
>TRBV14|NA|NA|TRBJ2-1
CASSEVLQGEQFF
TGTGCCAGCAGCGAAGTCTTACAGGGTGAGCAGTTCTTC
>TRBV19|TRBD1|NA|TRBJ2-2
CASRDRGLRELFF
TGTGCCAGCAGGGACAGGGGGCTCCGGGAGCTGTTTTTT
>TRBV6-1|NA|NA|TRBJ2-3
CASIPSGGGSYTQYF
TGTGCCAGCATTCCCTCAGGGGGCGGGAGCTATACGCAGTATTTT
>TRBV5-4|TRBD2|NA|TRBJ2-3
CASSPPPSGSTTDTQYF
TGTGCCAGCAGCCCACCGCCAAGCGGGAGTACCACAGATACGCAGTATTTT
>TRBV5-4|NA|NA|TRBJ2-5
CASSMGTVEETQYF
TGTGCCAGCAGCATGGGGACTGTAGAAGAGACCCAGTACTTC
>TRBV19|TRBD1|once|TRBJ1-1
CASTPSRTGIGIMNTEAFF
TGTGCCAGTACCCCTTCCCGGACAGGGATCGGCATCATGAACACTGAAGCTTTCTTT
>TRBV9|TRBD1|NA|TRBJ2-5
CASSVRTGQETQYF
TGTGCCAGCAGCGTGAGGACAGGACAAGAGACCCAGTACTTC
>TRBV29-1|NA|NA|TRBJ1-2
CSFEGASYGYTF
TGCAGCTTCGAAGGAGCATCTTATGGCTACACCTTC
>TRBV7-9|TRBD1|NA|TRBJ1-5
CASSLEEGANQPQHF
TGTGCCAGCAGCTTAGAGGAGGGGGCAAATCAGCCCCAGCATTTT
>TRBV30|TRBD1|NA|TRBJ2-7
CAWLGTGDYEQYF
TGTGCCTGGCTAGGGACAGGGGATTACGAGCAGTACTTC
>TRBV6-4|NA|NA|TRBJ1-5
CASSDEFRGPQHF
TGTGCCAGCAGTGACGAGTTTCGCGGGCCCCAGCATTTT
>TRBV15|NA|NA|TRBJ1-4
CATGRRGEKLFF
TGTGCCACCGGTCGACGCGGAGAAAAACTGTTTTTT
>TRBV19|TRBD2|NA|TRBJ2-2
CATRTSGTGELFF
TGTGCCACCCGGACTAGCGGGACCGGGGAGCTGTTTTTT
>TRBV5-5|TRBD1|NA|TRBJ2-5
CASSAGQGLETQYF
TGTGCCAGCAGCGCTGGACAGGGACTGGAGACCCAGTACTTC
>TRBV4-2|NA|NA|TRBJ2-3
CASSQTEGVVLSTDTQYF
TGTGCCAGTAGCCAAACGGAAGGGGTTGTACTGAGCACAGATACGCAGTATTTT
>TRBV5-6|NA|NA|TRBJ1-2
CASSLGNFNYGYTF
TGTGCCAGCAGCTTGGGAAATTTTAACTATGGCTACACCTTC
>TRBV7-3|TRBD2|once|TRBJ2-2
CATRGGPNTGELFF
TGTGCCACACGCGGGGGACCGAACACCGGGGAGCTGTTTTTT
>TRBV23-1|NA|NA|TRBJ2-7
CASSQSGQVGFYEQYF
TGCGCCAGCAGTCAATCAGGGCAGGTTGGGTTCTACGAGCAGTACTTC
>TRBV4-2|TRBD2|NA|TRBJ2-3
CASSQVSGNTDTQYF
TGTGCCAGCAGCCAAGTAAGCGGGAACACAGATACGCAGTATTTT
>TRBV27|NA|NA|TRBJ1-6
CASRFGDSPLHF
TGTGCCAGCAGGTTCGGGGATTCACCCCTCCACTTT
>TRBV10-2|NA|NA|TRBJ2-1
CASSATSSYNEQFF
TGCGCCAGCAGTGCGACGAGCTCCTACAATGAGCAGTTCTTC
>TRBV7-2|NA|NA|TRBJ2-6
CASRRGGSSGANVLTF
TGTGCCAGCCGACGGGGCGGAAGCTCTGGGGCCAACGTCCTGACTTTC
>TRBV21-1|NA|once|TRBJ1-2
CASSLLVTGYTF
TGTGCCAGCAGCCTGCTGGTTACTGGCTACACCTTC
>TRBV2|NA|NA|TRBJ2-1
CASSPDQVGNEQFF
TGTGCCAGCTCGCCAGACCAAGTAGGCAATGAGCAGTTCTTC
>TRBV6-4|TRBD1|NA|TRBJ1-1
CASSRTGRTEAFF
TGTGCCAGCAGTAGGACAGGTAGGACTGAAGCTTTCTTT
>TRBV2|NA|NA|TRBJ2-2
CASILDYNTGELFF
TGTGCCAGCATATTGGACTATAACACCGGGGAGCTGTTTTTT
>TRBV18|NA|NA|TRBJ1-2
CASSQTPDYGYTF
TGTGCCAGCTCACAAACCCCGGATTATGGCTACACCTTC
>TRBV19|TRBD1|once|TRBJ1-3
CASSYIGQGNTIYF
TGTGCCAGCTCGTACATAGGACAGGGGAACACCATATATTTT
>TRBV11-2|NA|NA|TRBJ2-3
CASSLVGDSTDTQYF
TGTGCCAGCAGCTTAGTGGGTGACAGCACAGATACGCAGTATTTT
>TRBV19|NA|NA|TRBJ2-2
CASSIGQAMNTGELFF
TGTGCCAGTAGTATAGGGCAGGCGATGAACACCGGGGAGCTGTTTTTT
>TRBV7-2|NA|NA|TRBJ1-2
CAEERVISYTF
TGTGCAGAGGAGAGGGTCATAAGCTACACCTTC
>TRBV4-3|NA|once|TRBJ1-6
CASSQGYRRHNNSPLHF
TGCGCCAGCAGCCAGGGGTACAGGCGACACAATAATTCACCCCTCCACTTT
>TRBV5-6|NA|NA|TRBJ1-1
CASSLEPGQVTEAFF
TGTGCCAGCAGCTTGGAACCGGGACAAGTGACTGAAGCTTTCTTT
>TRBV7-8|NA|once|TRBJ2-2
CASSSIIDLNTGELFF
TGTGCCAGCAGCTCGATTATAGACCTCAACACCGGGGAGCTGTTTTTT
>TRBV9|NA|NA|TRBJ1-2
CASSVGTVGGYTF
TGTGCCAGCAGCGTTGGCACAGTGGGTGGCTACACCTTC
>TRBV5-4|NA|NA|TRBJ2-1
CASSLGGAGGYNEQFF
TGTGCCAGCAGCTTGGGGGGCGCCGGAGGGTACAATGAGCAGTTCTTC
>TRBV7-8|NA|NA|TRBJ1-1
CASSSHLNTEAFF
TGTGCCAGCAGCTCCCACCTGAACACTGAAGCTTTCTTT
>TRBV29-1|TRBD1|NA|TRBJ2-7
CSVLDREAYEQYF
TGCAGCGTCTTGGACAGGGAGGCCTACGAGCAGTACTTC
>TRBV5-4|NA|NA|TRBJ2-1
CASSLPRRGDEQFF
TGTGCCAGCAGCTTGCCGAGGAGGGGGGATGAGCAGTTCTTC
>TRBV10-3|NA|NA|TRBJ1-4
CAISDPAKGEKLFF
TGTGCCATCAGTGACCCAGCAAAGGGAGAAAAACTGTTTTTT